Below, one T cell receptor (beta chain) is given with its context. This sample is part of a study of blood T cell repertoires in COVID-19. About the study: PBMCs, B-cell-depleted T cells, or T cells provided the cDNA or gDNA that made up the material.

Repertoires were generated with immunoSEQ multiplex PCR, while TCRdb's copy carries only in-frame clones and drops some. The sample contains 310,000 or so clones, about 84% of which appear only once. CDR3 size: 13 residues. CDR1 is MDHEN, CDR2 SYDVKM, per germline. Trimming cost V 11 bases and J 2 bases; bases outside gene matches: 4. This sequence originates from a woman aged 45 to 65 with acute or convalescent COVID-19. The chain combines TRBV28 with TRBJ2-3; TRBD1 matches at 10 bases. Specimen: peripheral blood. The CDR3, as DNA: TGTGCCCTGGGGACAGGGGTCACAGATACGCAGTATTTT. It encodes CALGTGVTDTQYF.